This TCR gamma chain derives from a study of gamma-delta chains in newborns, infants, children. Study-level background: Microbial exposure reportedly drives polyclonal innate γδ T cell expansion after birth.

This clone is termed large (0.1 to 1%). TCRdb redid the clone calls on the reads with CATT. The repertoire includes hundreds of gamma-chain clones, roughly 2% of them detected once, and 13% to 15% sits in the top ten. Per the germline V gene, CDR1 is VTNTFY and CDR2 is YDVSTARD (reference sequence). After removal of 0 bases from V and 3 bases from J, the junction contained 8 bases not matched to a gene. This CDR3 spans 15 amino acids. What was sequenced was blood. This clonotype was sampled from a child who was a newborn, infant or young child, either healthy, febrile or measles-vaccinated (not recorded which). This chain joins TRGV3 and TRGJ1 or TRGJ2. The CDR3 reads CATWDRPGSYYKKLF. In nucleotides, the CDR3 is TGTGCCACCTGGGACAGGCCGGGGAGTTATTATAAGAAACTCTTT.